The 25 T cell receptor beta chains listed next were all sequenced from one sample in a study of T cell repertoires in cytomegalovirus infection. TCRdb reanalysed the reads using MiXCR and keeps one entry per CDR3 protein. The sample has about 490,000 distinct CDR3 sequences; about 10% are singletons. The sample taken for sequencing was PBMCs. The receptor set was obtained from a human donor in good health (CMV status not recorded). Some clones in this sample may be carry-over from other donors' samples.

This clonotype was seen a few times. The chain combines TRBV29-1 with TRBJ1-1, with a possible D match to TRBD1 (6 bases). V was pared by 5 bases and J by 4 bases, with 17 bases between. The germline CDR1 and CDR2 sequences are SQVTM and ANQGSEA. The CDR3 covers 14 residues. CDR3 in amino acids: CSVQGIWGATEAFF. In DNA, the CDR3 is TGCAGCGTTCAGGGGATTTGGGGAGCCACTGAAGCTTTCTTT. The full variable domain, rest sourced from reference TRBV29-1 and TRBJ1-1, is SAVISQKPSRDICQRGTSLTIQCQVDSQVTMMFWYRQQPGQSLTLIATANQGSEATYESGFVIDKFPISRPNLTFSTLTVSNMSPEDSSIYLCSVQGIWGATEAFFGQGTRLTVV.

This clonotype was seen a few times. The chain joins TRBV2 to TRBJ1-1; a weak D match, TRBD1 (5 bases). CDR1 SNHLY and CDR2 FYNNEI come from the germline V gene. The V and J ends lost 6 bases and 7 bases respectively, with 6 bases between them. This CDR3 region has 10 residues. CDR3 protein: CASRGVEAFF. The CDR3, as DNA: TGTGCCAGCAGGGGGGTTGAAGCTTTCTTT.

In its sample, this clonotype was seen many times. The chain carries TRBV7-9 and TRBJ2-7; D gene unclear. V was trimmed by 1 base and J by 3 bases, leaving 7 bases between them. The CDR3 is 13 residues long. Germline V gene sequence: CDR1 SEHNR, CDR2 FQNEAQ (reference sequence). This chain's CDR3 is CASSLEWRYEQYF. In nucleotides, the CDR3 is TGTGCCAGCAGCTTAGAATGGCGCTACGAGCAGTACTTC.

To note about this clonotype: The junction differs from germline at one of its ends, possibly a read error. The chain carries TRBV7-9 and TRBJ2-2; 7 nucleotides align to TRBD1. The length of the CDR3 is 15 residues. The germline V gene has CDR1 SEHNR and CDR2 FQNEAQ (reference sequence). The CDR3 region is CASSSGTENTGEPFF. The CDR3 DNA reads as TGTGCCAGCAGCTCGGGGACAGAAAACACCGGGGAGCCGTTTTTT.

This clonotype showed up many times. V and J are TRBV7-3 and TRBJ1-4; no firm D call. The germline V gene has CDR1 SGHTA and CDR2 FQGTGA. V gave up 2 bases and J gave up 7 bases, with 14 bases separating them. There are 15 residues in the CDR3. The CDR3 coding sequence is TGTGCCAGCAGCTTACCGCAGCTCCAGCCTGAAAAACTGTTTTTT. It is translated as CASSLPQLQPEKLFF.

The chain combines TRBV11-1 with TRBJ2-3; 9 positions match TRBD1. Trimming removed 2 bases from V and 6 bases from J; junction bases left unmatched: 18. Germline CDR1 reads SGHAT; CDR2 reads FQDESV (reference sequence). The CDR3 sequence is 19 residues long. The CDR3 DNA sequence: TGTGCCAGCAGCTTACAGCGACGGGCTCGACAGGGGGTCACGGATACGCAGTATTTT. Its protein product is CASSLQRRARQGVTDTQYF.

In its sample, this clonotype was seen many times. The gene calls are TRBV7-3 and TRBJ1-1, with TRBD1 as a possible D gene (6 bases). V was trimmed by 5 bases and J by 8 bases, leaving 18 bases between them. The CDR3 consists of 14 residues. Germline V gene sequence: CDR1 SGHTA, CDR2 FQGTGA. CDR3: CASSRGGGRGEAFF. The CDR3 DNA reads TGTGCCAGCAGCCGAGGGGGGGGAAGGGGAGAAGCTTTCTTT.

This clonotype has just a few counts. This rearrangement joins TRBV10-2 to TRBJ1-6; a possible D gene is TRBD1 (5 bases). V was clipped by 2 bases and J by 6 bases, with 20 bases between them. The germline V gene encodes CDR1 WSHSY and CDR2 SAAADI. The length of the CDR3 is 18 residues. The CDR3 protein is CASSEAGPVRGSNSPLHF. The CDR3 region has the DNA TGCGCCAGCAGTGAGGCAGGTCCCGTGAGGGGATCTAATTCACCCCTCCACTTT.

The table lists this clonotype with many counts. V gene TRBV20-1 combines with J gene TRBJ2-5; D unclear. The V and J ends lost 7 bases and 6 bases respectively, with 21 bases between them. Germline values: CDR1 DFQATT, CDR2 SNEGSKA (reference sequence). The CDR3 contains 14 residues. The CDR3 nucleotides are TGCAGTGTGCCTAGATTCGTTTTTGAGAAGACCCAGTACTTC. This translates into CSVPRFVFEKTQYF.

A few counts support this clonotype. This rearrangement joins TRBV9 to TRBJ1-1; D not resolved. CDR3 length equals 13 residues. Germline V gives CDR1 SGDLS, CDR2 YYNGEE. Between the trimmed V and J ends, which lost 0 bases and 6 bases, there was a span of 9 bases. The CDR3: CASSVGPLSEAFF. The CDR3 region has the DNA TGTGCCAGCAGCGTAGGGCCCCTCTCTGAAGCTTTCTTT.

A remark on this clonotype: A read error may be the cause here, since a much bigger clone is one base away. This rearrangement joins TRBV11-2 to TRBJ2-3; the D gene is possibly TRBD2 (6 bases). The germline V gene has CDR1 SGHAT and CDR2 FQNNGV. The CDR3 is made up of 18 amino acids. The chain's CDR3 is CASNLVVASERGTDTQYF. The CDR3 coding sequence is TGTGCCAGCAACTTAGTGGTTGCTAGCGAAAGGGGCACAGATACGCAGTATTTT. The full variable domain, completed using reference TRBV11-2 and TRBJ2-3, is EAGVAQSPRYKIIEKRQSVAFWCNPISGHATLYWYQQILGQGPKLLIQFQNNGVVDDSQLPKDRFSAERLKGVDSTLKIQPAKLEDSAVYLCASNLVVASERGTDTQYFGPGTRLTVL.

The chain couples TRBV2 to TRBJ1-1; D is possibly TRBD1 (6 bases). The CDR3 is 15 residues long. V was shortened by 4 bases and J by 3 bases, with 15 bases between the two germline ends. Germline V gene data show CDR1 as SNHLY and CDR2 as FYNNEI. The CDR3 spells CASSGGRGADTEAFF. In nucleotides, the CDR3 is TGTGCCAGCAGTGGGGGGAGGGGGGCAGACACTGAAGCTTTCTTT.

This clonotype was counted ten times or more. V and J are TRBV7-2 and TRBJ1-5, with D perhaps TRBD1 (5 bases). CDR1 is SGHTA, CDR2 FQGNSA, per germline. V gave up 4 bases and J gave up 1 base, with 8 bases separating them. The CDR3 covers 14 residues. CDR3 sequence: CASSWGGSNQPQHF. In DNA form, the CDR3 reads TGTGCCAGCAGCTGGGGGGGGAGCAATCAGCCCCAGCATTTT. Variable domain in full (rest from reference TRBV7-2 and TRBJ1-5): GAGVSQSPSNKVTEKGKDVELRCDPISGHTALYWYRQSLGQGLEFLIYFQGNSAPDKSGLPSDRFSAERTGGSVSTLTIQRTQQEDSAVYLCASSWGGSNQPQHFGDGTRLSIL.

This clonotype came up many times. The J gene is TRBJ1-2, the V gene TRBV19, with 8 bases fitting TRBD1. After removal of 7 bases from V and 4 bases from J, the junction contained 5 bases not matched to a gene. This CDR3 is built from 13 residues. Germline CDR1 reads LNHDA; CDR2 reads SQIVND (reference sequence). This CDR3 is CASTLDRGYGYTF. The CDR3 region has the DNA TGTGCCAGTACCCTCGACAGGGGCTATGGCTACACCTTC. Looking up the rest from reference TRBV19 and TRBJ1-2 gives the full variable domain: DGGITQSPKYLFRKEGQNVTLSCEQNLNHDAMYWYRQDPGQGLRLIYYSQIVNDFQKGDIAEGYSVSREKKESFPLTVTSAQKNPTAFYLCASTLDRGYGYTFGSGTRLTVV.

This clonotype has at least ten counts. The chain has TRBV5-1 and TRBJ2-6; D perhaps matches TRBD1 (7 bases). CDR1 is SGHRS and CDR2 is YFSETQ in the germline V gene. The CDR3 contains 21 residues. V was pared by 4 bases and J by 0 bases, with 26 bases between. CDR3 bases: TGCGCCAGCAGCGCCCCGCTGGGTGCGGGACAGTCTAACTCTGGGGCCAACGTCCTGACTTTC. Its protein is CASSAPLGAGQSNSGANVLTF. Drawing the rest from reference TRBV5-1 and TRBJ2-6, the complete variable domain is KAGVTQTPRYLIKTRGQQVTLSCSPISGHRSVSWYQQTPGQGLQFLFEYFSETQRNKGNFPGRFSGRQFSNSRSEMNVSTLELGDSALYLCASSAPLGAGQSNSGANVLTFGAGSRLTVL.

This clonotype was seen ten or more times. This chain joins TRBV11-2 and TRBJ1-4, with D unclear. Trimming left V 4 bases short and J 12 bases short, with 18 bases between. The CDR3 covers 14 residues. Germline V gives CDR1 SGHAT, CDR2 FQNNGV. In nucleotides, the CDR3 is TGTGCCAGCAGCTCTATACGGCGGAATCGGCAACTGTTTTTT. This codes for CASSSIRRNRQLFF.

This clonotype was counted many times. A read error may account for a junction end that differs from germline. This chain connects TRBV6-5 to TRBJ2-2; 9 bases map to TRBD2. The CDR3 sequence is 17 residues long. The germline CDR1 and CDR2 sequences are MNHEY and SVGAGI. The CDR3 DNA follows: TGTGCCAGCAGTAACTCGTTCAGGCGAGCGGGGGGCGGGGAGCTGTTTTTT. Encoded protein: CASSNSFRRAGGGELFF.

This clonotype was seen a single time. The CDR3 reads CASSPPSGGSYNEQFF. Written as DNA, the CDR3 is TGTGCCAGCAGCCCCCCGTCCGGGGGCTCCTACAATGAGCAGTTCTTC. The chain uses TRBV9 and TRBJ2-1, with D perhaps TRBD2 (6 bases). CDR1 is SGDLS, CDR2 YYNGEE, per germline. Trimming removed 4 bases from V and 0 bases from J, with 14 bases in between. The CDR3 contains 16 residues.

This clonotype was detected only a few times. This chain uses TRBV19 with TRBJ1-2; 8 positions match TRBD1. Germline-derived CDR1 and CDR2 are LNHDA and SQIVND (reference sequence). J lost 5 bases, V lost 4 bases, and 6 bases had no gene match. This CDR3 is 14 amino acids long. Here the CDR3 DNA reads TGTGCCAGTAGTACTACAGGGGGAGGATATGGCTACACCTTC. Protein: CASSTTGGGYGYTF.

This clonotype has ten or more counts. The chain links TRBV20-1 to TRBJ2-4; D might be TRBD2 (6 bases). The V end lost 3 bases, the J end lost 0 bases, and 9 bases lay between the germline ends. The CDR3 covers 14 residues. The V gene's germline CDR1 is DFQATT and CDR2 SNEGSKA (reference sequence). The CDR3 DNA follows: TGCAGTGCTAGGGGACTTTTAGCCAAAAACATTCAGTACTTC. Translating it yields CSARGLLAKNIQYF.

V usage is TRBV30 and J usage is TRBJ2-7, with 11 bases lining up with TRBD1. Per the germline V gene, CDR1 is GTSNPN and CDR2 is SVGIG (reference sequence). CDR3 size: 14 residues. Losses at the gene ends were 2 bases for V and 5 bases for J; bases not matched to a gene: 5. The DNA of the CDR3 is TGTGCCTGGAGTAAGGGACAGGGGGATGACGAGCAGTACTTC. Translation gives CAWSKGQGDDEQYF. Complete variable domain (other parts from reference TRBV30 and TRBJ2-7): SQTIHQWPATLVQPVGSPLSLECTVEGTSNPNLYWYRQAAGRGLQLLFYSVGIGQISSEVPQNLSASRPQDRQFILSSKKLLLSDSGFYLCAWSKGQGDDEQYFGPGTRLTVT.

This clonotype appeared a few times. V is TRBV28 and J is TRBJ2-5; 13 bases fit TRBD2. The CDR3 is made up of 19 amino acids. From germline, CDR1 is MDHEN and CDR2 SYDVKM. The junction had 17 bases not matched to a gene; V was cut back by 5 bases and J by 5 bases. The DNA of the CDR3 is TGTGCCAGCAGTCAGGACTTTACCCTTACTAGCGGGAGGGGGGAGACCCAGTACTTC. Translation: CASSQDFTLTSGRGETQYF.

Ten or more counts support this clonotype. V gene TRBV28 combines with J gene TRBJ2-1; D is possibly TRBD1 (6 bases). Germline CDR1 reads MDHEN; CDR2 reads SYDVKM. The CDR3 length is 20 residues. The V gene lost 2 bases and the J gene lost 1 base, with 24 bases spanning the gap. Here the CDR3 reads CASSLIRGLRKTLSYNEQFF. In DNA form, the CDR3 reads TGTGCCAGCAGTTTAATCAGGGGTTTGAGGAAGACATTGTCCTACAATGAGCAGTTCTTC.

This clonotype was found many times. The chain uses TRBV7-3 and TRBJ2-1, with 14 bases lining up with TRBD2. The CDR3 runs 15 residues. The V segment lost 3 bases and the J segment 8 bases; nucleotides outside the gene matches: 3. CDR1 is SGHTA, CDR2 FQGTGA, per germline. In nucleotides, the CDR3 is TGTGCCAGCAGCTTCGGACTAGCGGGGGGTTATGAGCAGTTCTTC. It specifies CASSFGLAGGYEQFF. Full variable domain (rest looked up from reference TRBV7-3 and TRBJ2-1): GAGVSQTPSNKVTEKGKYVELRCDPISGHTALYWYRQSLGQGPEFLIYFQGTGAADDSGLPNDRFFAVRPEGSVSTLKIQRTERGDSAVYLCASSFGLAGGYEQFFGPGTRLTVL.

This clonotype was detected ten times or more. The V call is TRBV5-1, the J call TRBJ2-3; TRBD1 is a possible D gene (5 bases). This CDR3 region has 15 residues. The V gene's germline CDR1 is SGHRS and CDR2 YFSETQ. V was trimmed by 3 bases and J by 3 bases, leaving 14 bases between them. This CDR3 reads CASSSPSGLTDTQYF. The DNA for the CDR3 is TGCGCCAGCAGCTCCCCATCAGGGTTAACAGATACGCAGTATTTT.